The 30 T cell receptor beta chains listed next were all sequenced from one sample in a study of shared clonotypes between healthy human individuals (dated by TCRdb to the early 2020s). Libraries were built with the immunoSEQ multiplex PCR assay. Entries here come from immuneACCESS through TCRdb and include only in-frame sequences with V and J called. Some clones fail to appear in such tables; in the studies checked, an unresolved V gene covers under half of the shortfall, and the cause of the remainder is unknown. This sample comprises approximately 1,500,000 clones, around 98% of them detected only once. Together, the top ten hold roughly 0.42% of the sample. Sequencing was done on a sample of naive CD4+ T cells sorted from blood. This specimen's cell subset or site label, per the study, means: CD45RA+ positively selected. The receptor set was obtained from a man under 40 in good health.

The CDR3, as DNA: TGTGCCAGCAGGAAGAGATCCACCACAGATACGCAGTATTTT. Its protein is CASRKRSTTDTQYF. The chain couples TRBV28 to TRBJ2-3; D is unclear. Trimming cost V 6 bases and J 2 bases, with 12 bases left between them. CDR3 length: 14 residues. The germline V gene encodes CDR1 MDHEN and CDR2 SYDVKM.

The J gene is TRBJ2-2, the V gene TRBV15; no definite D call. The V gene lost 0 bases and the J gene lost 6 bases, with 11 bases spanning the gap. The CDR3 extends over 15 amino acids. Germline V CDR1 and CDR2: LNHNV, YYDKDF (reference sequence). Here the CDR3 reads CATSRDSYPPGELFF. CDR3 nucleotides: TGTGCCACCAGCAGAGATTCTTACCCTCCCGGGGAGCTGTTTTTT.

This clone was counted a single time. The gene calls are TRBV11-2 and TRBJ2-3; 13 bases align to TRBD2. The ends lost 5 bases at V and 3 bases at J; junction bases unmatched: 8. In germline, CDR1 is SGHAT, CDR2 FQNNGV. This CDR3 has 17 residues. CDR3 protein: CASSVGLAGVWTDTQYF. The CDR3 DNA follows: TGTGCCAGCAGCGTCGGACTAGCGGGAGTGTGGACAGATACGCAGTATTTT.

V is TRBV5-1 and J is TRBJ2-3; TRBD1 matches 8 bases. The germline V gene has CDR1 SGHRS and CDR2 YFSETQ. V shed 0 bases and J 4 bases; nucleotides not matched to a gene: 4. The CDR3 spans 15 residues. The CDR3 protein is CASSLGQGSADTQYF. In nucleotides, the CDR3 is TGCGCCAGCAGCTTGGGACAGGGGTCCGCAGATACGCAGTATTTT.

V gene TRBV29-1 combines with J gene TRBJ2-4, with D unclear. V was cut by 4 bases and J by 0 bases, with 10 bases left in between. CDR3 length: 14 residues. CDR1 and CDR2 from the germline V gene are SQVTM and ANQGSEA. Here the CDR3 reads CSVAPVLAKNIQYF. The CDR3 DNA is TGCAGCGTTGCCCCGGTACTAGCCAAAAACATTCAGTACTTC.

The rearrangement joins TRBV4-1 to TRBJ2-6; D is ambiguous. Germline V CDR1 and CDR2: MGHRA, YSYEKL. Between the trimmed V and J ends, which lost 6 bases and 0 bases, there was a span of 9 bases. The CDR3 has 15 residues. The CDR3 coding sequence is TGCGCCAGCAGTCTCGTGAGCTCTGGGGCCAACGTCCTGACTTTC. It is translated as CASSLVSSGANVLTF.

The chain couples TRBV5-1 to TRBJ1-2; possibly TRBD1 for D (5 bases). Germline V gene sequence: CDR1 SGHRS, CDR2 YFSETQ. The CDR3 extends over 18 amino acids. V was trimmed by 0 bases and J by 1 base, leaving 19 bases between them. The CDR3 sequence is CASSLGLAWAGLNYGYTF. CDR3 nucleotides: TGCGCCAGCAGCTTGGGGTTGGCCTGGGCAGGGCTTAACTATGGCTACACCTTC.

The chain employs TRBV7-3 and TRBJ2-1; a possible D gene is TRBD2 (6 bases). CDR1 is SGHTA, CDR2 FQGTGA, per germline. This CDR3 has 16 amino acids. The V end was cut by 2 bases, the J end by 0 bases, with 11 bases between. CDR3 coding DNA: TGTGCCAGCAGCTTAGGAGGGAGCGGCTCCTACAATGAGCAGTTCTTC. Its translation is CASSLGGSGSYNEQFF. The complete variable domain, with remaining parts taken from reference TRBV7-3 and TRBJ2-1, reads GAGVSQTPSNKVTEKGKYVELRCDPISGHTALYWYRQSLGQGPEFLIYFQGTGAADDSGLPNDRFFAVRPEGSVSTLKIQRTERGDSAVYLCASSLGGSGSYNEQFFGPGTRLTVL.

The chain employs TRBV9 and TRBJ2-2; 11 positions match TRBD2. The CDR3 runs 16 residues. J was trimmed by 6 bases and V by 0 bases; bases with no gene match: 4. Germline V gives CDR1 SGDLS, CDR2 YYNGEE. The CDR3 region is CASSVGSGRAPGELFF. The DNA for the CDR3 is TGTGCCAGCAGCGTAGGTAGCGGGAGGGCCCCCGGGGAGCTGTTTTTT.

V is TRBV5-5 and J is TRBJ2-7; 10 nucleotides match TRBD2. CDR1 and CDR2 from the germline V gene are SGHKS and YYEKEE (reference sequence). V dropped 0 bases and J dropped 6; count of bases not matched to a gene: 6. The CDR3 contains 15 residues. The CDR3 here is CASSLGPSGSFEQYF. Written as DNA, the CDR3 is TGTGCCAGCAGCTTGGGGCCTAGCGGGAGTTTCGAGCAGTACTTC. Drawing the rest from reference TRBV5-5 and TRBJ2-7, the complete variable domain is DAGVTQSPTHLIKTRGQQVTLRCSPISGHKSVSWYQQVLGQGPQFIFQYYEKEERGRGNFPDRFSARQFPNYSSELNVNALLLGDSALYLCASSLGPSGSFEQYFGPGTRLTVT.

A remark on this clone: Additional DNA sequences in this sample encode the identical CDR3. This chain uses TRBV6-5 with TRBJ1-5; no clear D. Germline loops: CDR1 MNHEY, CDR2 SVGAGI. V gave up 3 bases and J gave up 4 bases, with 7 bases separating them. This CDR3 contains 13 residues. This chain's CDR3 is CASSYVGNQPQHF. The CDR3, as DNA: TGTGCCAGCAGTTATGTCGGGAATCAGCCCCAGCATTTT.

V usage is TRBV28 and J usage is TRBJ2-7; 8 nucleotides match TRBD2. Trimming took 7 bases from V and 3 from J; bases not matched to a gene: 5. There are 13 residues in the CDR3. From germline, CDR1 is MDHEN and CDR2 SYDVKM. CDR3 coding DNA: TGTGCCAGCAAGGCTAGCGGGCGCTACGAGCAGTACTTC. Translating it yields CASKASGRYEQYF. The variable domain in full, with the rest retrieved from reference TRBV28 and TRBJ2-7, is DVKVTQSSRYLVKRTGEKVFLECVQDMDHENMFWYRQDPGLGLRLIYFSYDVKMKEKGDIPEGYSVSREKKERFSLILESASTNQTSMYLCASKASGRYEQYFGPGTRLTVT.

V and J are TRBV28 and TRBJ1-1; no definite D call. There are 12 residues in the CDR3. Germline assignment: CDR1 MDHEN and CDR2 SYDVKM. The V end lost 5 bases, the J end lost 4 bases, and 8 bases lay between the germline ends. The CDR3 nucleotides read TGTGCCAGCAGTCCTTTTGGCACTGAAGCTTTCTTT. Its translation is CASSPFGTEAFF.

The genes are TRBV7-2 and TRBJ2-7, with unresolved D. The germline V gene has CDR1 SGHTA and CDR2 FQGNSA. This CDR3 region has 13 residues. Trimming pared 1 base from V and 2 bases from J, leaving 6 bases between. CDR3 nucleotide sequence: TGTGCCAGCAGCTTAGACCCTCCCTACGAGCAGTACTTC. This sequence encodes CASSLDPPYEQYF. Full variable domain (missing parts from reference TRBV7-2 and TRBJ2-7): GAGVSQSPSNKVTEKGKDVELRCDPISGHTALYWYRQSLGQGLEFLIYFQGNSAPDKSGLPSDRFSAERTGGSVSTLTIQRTQQEDSAVYLCASSLDPPYEQYFGPGTRLTVT.

The V and J genes are TRBV28 and TRBJ2-5; 7 bases are a match to TRBD2. From germline, CDR1 is MDHEN and CDR2 SYDVKM. The CDR3 is made up of 16 amino acids. Trimming at V came to 6 bases and at J to 0 bases, leaving 10 bases not matched to a gene. CDR3 amino acids: CASRVRASGYQETQYF. In DNA form, the CDR3 reads TGTGCCAGCAGGGTACGGGCTAGCGGCTACCAAGAGACCCAGTACTTC.

This clone has a single count. This chain links TRBV7-9 with TRBJ2-2; possible D gene TRBD2, 7 bases. Germline CDR1 is SEHNR and CDR2 is FQNEAQ (reference sequence). The ends were cut back, 6 bases at V and 5 bases at J, with 19 bases in the middle. The length of the CDR3 is 16 residues. The DNA of the CDR3 is TGTGCCAGCAGTCCTAGGCCGGGGGGCGCAACCGGGGAGCTGTTTTTT. As protein: CASSPRPGGATGELFF.

The V and J genes are TRBV30 and TRBJ2-5; D ambiguous. The CDR3 length is 11 residues. CDR1 and CDR2 (germline): GTSNPN, SVGIG (reference sequence). Trimming removed 6 bases from V and 5 bases from J, with 10 bases in between. The CDR3 nucleotides read TGTGCCTGTGGGCTCGGGGAGACCCAGTACTTC. It translates to CACGLGETQYF.

The CDR3 DNA is TGCGCCAGCAGTTTTGATGGGTTAGCGGGAGTCCCAGATACGCAGTATTTT. Its protein is CASSFDGLAGVPDTQYF. This chain links TRBV5-1 with TRBJ2-3; 9 bases align to TRBD2. The CDR3 extends over 17 amino acids. The ends lost 5 bases at V and 4 bases at J; junction bases unmatched: 14. Germline lookup yields CDR1 SGHRS and CDR2 YFSETQ.

This clone was observed once. The V call is TRBV13, the J call TRBJ1-3, with a possible D match to TRBD1 (5 bases). The CDR3 loop spans 16 amino acids. The V gene's germline CDR1 is PRHDT and CDR2 FYEKMQ (reference sequence). Trimming stripped 5 bases from V and 4 bases from J, with 18 bases between. CDR3 bases: TGTGCCAGCAGCCCTCCGGGACCCTTTGGGGGAAACACCATATATTTT. This encodes CASSPPGPFGGNTIYF.

The chain employs TRBV5-4 and TRBJ2-5, with a possible D match to TRBD2 (5 bases). Germline V gene lookup returns CDR1 SGHNT and CDR2 YYREEE (reference sequence). The V and J ends lost 6 bases and 9 bases respectively, with 21 bases between them. This CDR3 region has 14 residues. CDR3 bases: TGTGCCAGCACCCAAACTGACACCTCGGGGTCCCAGTACTTC. Translating gives CASTQTDTSGSQYF. Supplemented by reference TRBV5-4 and TRBJ2-5, the full variable domain reads ETGVTQSPTHLIKTRGQQVTLRCSSQSGHNTVSWYQQALGQGPQFIFQYYREEENGRGNFPPRFSGLQFPNYSSELNVNALELDDSALYLCASTQTDTSGSQYFGPGTRLLVL.

This chain links TRBV25-1 with TRBJ1-2; D gene uncertain. The CDR3 length is 11 residues. The V gene lost 4 bases and the J gene lost 6 bases, with 6 bases spanning the gap. Per germline, CDR1 MGHDK and CDR2 SYGVNS. The CDR3 nucleotides are TGTGCCAGCAGTGCGGGAAATGGCTACACCTTC. This translates into CASSAGNGYTF.

The chain carries TRBV6-1 and TRBJ2-1, with a weak D call TRBD2 (6 bases). The CDR3 consists of 15 residues. The V gene's germline CDR1 is MNHNS and CDR2 SASEGT. Trimming stripped 3 bases from V and 8 bases from J, with 17 bases between. This CDR3 reads CASSDSGFREYEQFF. Here the CDR3 DNA reads TGTGCCAGCAGTGACTCCGGTTTCCGGGAGTATGAGCAGTTCTTC.

The chain combines TRBV7-9 with TRBJ2-7, with D hard to call. Germline V gene lookup returns CDR1 SEHNR and CDR2 FQNEAQ (reference sequence). V was pared by 0 bases and J by 2 bases, with 8 bases between. CDR3 length: 14 amino acids. The CDR3 sequence: CASSLAPGTYEQYF. CDR3 sequence (DNA): TGTGCCAGCAGCTTAGCCCCAGGCACCTACGAGCAGTACTTC.

The chain employs TRBV5-4 and TRBJ1-3; tentatively, D is TRBD1 (6 bases). V lost 2 bases and J 5 bases, leaving 17 bases between the germline ends. Germline V CDR1 and CDR2: SGHNT, YYREEE (reference sequence). CDR3 length: 16 amino acids. DNA of the CDR3: TGTGCCAGCAGCTTTAGGACGCGGACAGCGAGAAACACCATATATTTT. Its translation: CASSFRTRTARNTIYF.

The genes are TRBV5-4 and TRBJ2-6; a possible D gene is TRBD2 (6 bases). The V gene lost 9 bases and the J gene lost 4 bases, with 26 bases spanning the gap. The CDR3 loop spans 18 amino acids. Germline CDR1 reads SGHNT; CDR2 reads YYREEE (reference sequence). CDR3 in DNA: TGTGCCACCACAACTCCGGGGCCTCCGGCGGGGGGGGCCAACGTCCTGACTTTC. It encodes CATTTPGPPAGGANVLTF.

Notes on this clone: Distinct nucleotide sequences in the sample also encode this CDR3. J is TRBJ2-7 and V is TRBV5-1; TRBD2 matches at 11 bases. The V and J ends lost 0 bases and 5 bases, in that order; junction bases with no gene match: 1. The CDR3 is 14 residues long. The germline V gene has CDR1 SGHRS and CDR2 YFSETQ. CDR3 protein: CASSLVAGGNEQYF. CDR3 sequence (DNA): TGCGCCAGCAGCTTGGTAGCGGGAGGGAACGAGCAGTACTTC.

The chain uses TRBV10-3 and TRBJ1-1; D is possibly TRBD1 (6 bases). Germline V gene lookup returns CDR1 ENHRY and CDR2 SYGVKD. CDR3 length equals 19 residues. Deletions cut 6 bases from V and 2 bases from J, with 28 bases between. The CDR3 is CAIRHQPGQDRSGNTEAFF. The CDR3 coding sequence is TGTGCCATCAGACACCAACCGGGGCAAGACAGGTCAGGAAACACTGAAGCTTTCTTT.

V and J are TRBV7-6 and TRBJ2-3; D call uncertain. Trimming pared 6 bases from V and 6 bases from J, leaving 10 bases between. Germline assignment: CDR1 SGHVS and CDR2 FNYEAQ. This CDR3 is 12 amino acids long. CDR3 bases: TGTGCCAGCAGGAAGTTTGGGGATACGCAGTATTTT. Protein: CASRKFGDTQYF.

This chain uses TRBV14 with TRBJ2-2; D remains ambiguous. Germline CDR1 and CDR2: SGHDN and FVKESK. Trimming left V 0 bases short and J 7 bases short, with 9 bases between. The CDR3 is 14 residues long. CDR3: CASSQDIVLGELFF. The CDR3 DNA sequence: TGTGCCAGCAGCCAAGATATCGTGCTCGGGGAGCTGTTTTTT. The complete variable domain, with remaining parts taken from reference TRBV14 and TRBJ2-2, reads EAGVTQFPSHSVIEKGQTVTLRCDPISGHDNLYWYRRVMGKEIKFLLHFVKESKQDESGMPNNRFLAERTGGTYSTLKVQPAELEDSGVYFCASSQDIVLGELFFGEGSRLTVL.

J is TRBJ2-1 and V is TRBV5-1; no clear D gene. Germline CDR1 and CDR2: SGHRS and YFSETQ. V shed 4 bases and J shed 0 bases, with 14 bases lying between them. The CDR3 spans 16 residues. The CDR3 DNA reads as TGCGCCAGCAGCGTCCTCGGAGAACCCTCCTACAATGAGCAGTTCTTC. Its protein is CASSVLGEPSYNEQFF. The full variable domain, completed using reference TRBV5-1 and TRBJ2-1, is KAGVTQTPRYLIKTRGQQVTLSCSPISGHRSVSWYQQTPGQGLQFLFEYFSETQRNKGNFPGRFSGRQFSNSRSEMNVSTLELGDSALYLCASSVLGEPSYNEQFFGPGTRLTVL.